Sequencing of this TCR beta chain was carried out in a study of OX40 agonist ivuxolimab in advanced cancers. V lost 5 bases and J 4 bases, leaving 11 bases between the germline ends. The CDR3 totals 13 residues. Germline CDR1 SEHNR, CDR2 FQNEAQ (reference sequence). TCRdb's table, derived via immunoSEQ multiplex PCR, lists solely in-frame clones and lacks some. The data contain approximately 70,000 clones, roughly 80% of them seen just once; the ten biggest clones take up approximately 1.1%. The V and J genes are TRBV7-9 and TRBJ1-1; D call uncertain. The source material was CD4+ or CD8+ T cells sorted from blood, sampled in a trial of the OX40 agonist ivuxolimab. The TCR sequence derives from an adult with an advanced solid tumor such as melanoma, head and neck, liver or kidney cancer. CDR3 loop: CASSTKSTTEAFF. The CDR3 coding sequence is TGTGCCAGCAGCACAAAAAGTACCACTGAAGCTTTCTTT.